The T cell receptor (beta chain) described here comes from a study of T cells in Graves' hyperthyroidism and ophthalmopathy. The CDR3 consists of 16 residues. V lost 4 bases and J 12 bases, leaving 25 bases between the germline ends. Germline assignment: CDR1 MGHRA and CDR2 YSYEKL. TCR beta CDR3 region amplification was performed from RNA transcripts. Carried out on the TCR CDR3, a first-round RT-PCR used the HTBI primer set. TCRdb used MiXCR to reprocess the multiplex PCR reads, holding one entry per CDR3 protein. The sample includes around 250,000 distinct CDR3 sequences, approximately 15% of them seen just once. This clonotype was seen ten or more times.

The V gene is TRBV4-1, the J gene TRBJ2-1; weak D call: TRBD2 (6 bases). This receptor was obtained from a woman between 35 and 50 years old with Graves' hyperthyroidism that later progressed to Graves' ophthalmopathy. The sample consisted of blood. The CDR3 DNA reads TGCGCCAGCAGCCTATCGGGGACTGGACACCTACAGTGGCAGTTCTTC. Translated: CASSLSGTGHLQWQFF.